Listed below are T cell receptor beta chains from one sample, sequenced in a study of identical twins. From the 5' RACE reads, TCRdb called clonotypes with MiXCR, one entry per CDR3 protein. The sample comprises 1.5 million to 2 million distinct CDR3 sequences, around 29% of which are singletons, and over 0.25% rests with the top ten. Source material: cord blood. Receptors originate from a newborn girl in good health. CDR3s include the opening cysteine and the closing phenylalanine or tryptophan. A D gene is named only where the DNA matches it firmly. A row's size may be missing; if present it is once, few, many or a size class.

abundance	v_gene	d_gene	j_gene	len	CDR3nt	CDR3aa
.	TRBV27	TRBD1	TRBJ1-5	15	TGTGCCAGCAGTTTAGGGACAGGGGGCGATCTGCCCCAGCATTTT	CASSLGTGGDLPQHF
few	TRBV10-3	.	TRBJ2-7	14	TGTGCCATCAGTGTGTCCTACGAGTCCTACGAGCAGTACTTC	CAISVSYESYEQYF
.	TRBV29-1	.	TRBJ1-2	14	TGCAGCGTTGGAATCGGAGGAAGGGACTATGGCTACACCTTC	CSVGIGGRDYGYTF
.	TRBV20-1	.	TRBJ1-5	14	TGCAGTGCTAGGGAGCTGTTCCGCAATCAGCCCCAGCTTTTT	CSARELFRNQPQLF
.	TRBV28	.	TRBJ2-1	16	TGTGCCAGCAGGGATCGACTAGATCAGTTCGGCAATGAGCAGTTCTTC	CASRDRLDQFGNEQFF
few	TRBV28	.	TRBJ2-5	15	TGTGCCAGCAGTTCCTCCAATGAGCGCCAAGAGACCCAGTACTTC	CASSSSNERQETQYF
few	TRBV18	TRBD2	TRBJ2-4	14	TGTGCCAGCTCACGGGGACTAGCGGGAGCCATTCAGTACTTC	CASSRGLAGAIQYF
few	TRBV5-1	TRBD1	TRBJ2-7	14	TGCGCCAGCAGAGAGGACAGGAGCTCCTACGAGCAGTACTTC	CASREDRSSYEQYF
many	TRBV2	TRBD2	TRBJ2-1	14	TGTGCCAGCATGTGGACTAGTTCCTACAATGAGCAGTTCTTC	CASMWTSSYNEQFF
.	TRBV4-1	.	TRBJ2-4	18	TGCGCCAGCAGCCAAGGTGCACAGGGTATTCTAGCCAAAAACATTCAGTACTTC	CASSQGAQGILAKNIQYF
many	TRBV13	TRBD1	TRBJ1-2	16	TGTGCCAGCAGCTCGCCGTTCGGGACAGCTAACTATGGCTACACCTTC	CASSSPFGTANYGYTF
.	TRBV6-1	TRBD1	TRBJ1-4	15	TGTGCCAGCAGTCCCAACGGACAGGGCTATGAAAAACTGTTTTTT	CASSPNGQGYEKLFF
.	TRBV5-1	.	TRBJ2-6	16	TGCGCCAGCCGTCTCGCTAGGGACTCTGGGGCCAACGTCCTGACTTTC	CASRLARDSGANVLTF
.	TRBV7-2	.	TRBJ2-4	15	TGTGCCAGCAGCACCAGCGGACGCCCCAAAAACATTCAGTACTTC	CASSTSGRPKNIQYF
.	TRBV20-1	TRBD2	TRBJ2-1	15	TGCAGTGCTAGGGTAGCAGCGGGACCGATCAATGAGCAGTTCTTC	CSARVAAGPINEQFF
.	TRBV3-1	.	TRBJ1-2	14	TGTGCCAGCAGCCAAGGGGTTCCTAACTATGGCTACACCTTC	CASSQGVPNYGYTF
few	TRBV3-1	.	TRBJ1-6	14	TGTGCCAGCGGGCCAGGGACACCAAATTCACCCCTCCACTTT	CASGPGTPNSPLHF